This entry is about one T cell receptor (beta chain). These data originate in a study of blood T cell repertoires in COVID-19. This CDR3 has 13 residues. Germline V gene sequence: CDR1 SGDLS, CDR2 YYNGEE. V was shortened by 4 bases and J by 7 bases, with 11 bases between the two germline ends. Participants were aged roughly 18 to 89 years from approximately 25 US areas. What the recovered Cohort 3 donors had was two negative PCRs, clearance, or symptom resolution. Produced via immunoSEQ multiplex PCR; TCRdb's table is partial and in-frame only. The sample records 250,000 to 300,000 clones, 90% being singletons.

The V call is TRBV9, the J call TRBJ2-2; D might be TRBD2 (6 bases). The TCR was taken from a woman aged 25 to 39 who had recovered from COVID-19. Material: PBMCs or T cells enriched from blood (not recorded which). The CDR3 DNA reads as TGTGCCAGCAGCATGATCGGGGGCGGGGAGCTGTTTTTT. Translating it yields CASSMIGGGELFF.